This T cell receptor beta chain was identified during a study of follicular helper T cells after annual influenza vaccination. Study information: For some subjects, blood spans the 2013-2014, 2014-2015 and 2015-2016 annual vaccinations.

Here immunoSEQ multiplex PCR was the method, and the copy in TCRdb shows in-frame clones only, minus some. This table holds about 10,000 clones, roughly 83% found once. Indicated time point: 2015-2016 season, 7 days after influenza vaccination. Donors with HIV/AIDS, active malignancy, immunomodulators or active illness were excluded. The sample in question was CXCR5- memory CD4+ T cells sorted from blood, obtained 7 days after influenza vaccination. The sequence derives from an adult who received the influenza vaccine.

The CDR3 here is CASILEKLFF. DNA of the CDR3: TGTGCCAGCATACTCGAAAAACTGTTTTTT. The chain carries TRBV4-2 and TRBJ1-4; no clear D gene. This CDR3 region has 10 residues. Germline V gives CDR1 LGHNA, CDR2 YNFKEQ. V was cut by 7 bases and J by 8 bases, with 5 bases left in between.